This TCR beta chain comes out of a study of cytotoxic CD8 clonotypes in ibrutinib-treated CLL. Study-level background: For this cohort, patients were about a dozen relapsed/refractory and roughly 14 treatment-naive, while 17 were IGHV unmutated. Broader study findings: Among the clonotypes, public ones were uncommon and contracted or held stable on treatment.

Trimming cost V 3 bases and J 5 bases, with 7 bases left between them. CDR1 is KGHSH and CDR2 is LQKENI in the germline V gene. The CDR3 contains 12 residues. Notes on this clone: What it binds is not known.

Repertoires were generated with immunoSEQ multiplex PCR, while TCRdb's copy carries only in-frame clones and drops some. The data hold tens of thousands of clones, with 60% to 80% observed a single time. This clonotype was obtained from a human donor with chronic lymphocytic leukemia. The sample was PBMCs, taken at disease progression, from a patient treated with ibrutinib. J is TRBJ2-5 and V is TRBV18; D not resolved. Written as DNA, the CDR3 is TGTGCCAGCTCACCCGCCCAGGAGACCCAGTACTTC. Protein product: CASSPAQETQYF.